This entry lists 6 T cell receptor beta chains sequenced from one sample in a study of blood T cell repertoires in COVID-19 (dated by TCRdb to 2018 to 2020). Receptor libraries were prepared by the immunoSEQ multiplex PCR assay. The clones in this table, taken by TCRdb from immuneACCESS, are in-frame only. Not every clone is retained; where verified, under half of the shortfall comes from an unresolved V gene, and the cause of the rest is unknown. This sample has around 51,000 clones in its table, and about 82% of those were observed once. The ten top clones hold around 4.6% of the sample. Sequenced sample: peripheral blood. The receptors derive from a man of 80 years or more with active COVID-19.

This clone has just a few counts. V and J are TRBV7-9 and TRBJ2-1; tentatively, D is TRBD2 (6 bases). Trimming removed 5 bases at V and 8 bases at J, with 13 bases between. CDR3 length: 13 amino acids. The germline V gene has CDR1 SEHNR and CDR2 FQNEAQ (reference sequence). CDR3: CASSATSQDEQFF. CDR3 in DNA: TGTGCCAGCAGCGCGACTAGTCAGGATGAGCAGTTCTTC.

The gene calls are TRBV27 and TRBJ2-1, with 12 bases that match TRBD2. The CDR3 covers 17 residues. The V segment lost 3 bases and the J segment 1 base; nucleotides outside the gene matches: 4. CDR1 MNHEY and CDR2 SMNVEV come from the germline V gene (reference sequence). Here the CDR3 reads CASSFNGLAGSYNEQFF. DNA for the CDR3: TGTGCCAGCAGTTTCAATGGACTAGCGGGATCCTACAATGAGCAGTTCTTC.

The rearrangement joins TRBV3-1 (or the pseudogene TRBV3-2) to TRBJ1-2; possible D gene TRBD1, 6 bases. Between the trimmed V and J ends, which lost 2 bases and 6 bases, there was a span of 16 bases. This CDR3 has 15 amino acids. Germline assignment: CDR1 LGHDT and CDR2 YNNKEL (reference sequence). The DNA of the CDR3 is TGTGCCAGCAGCCAACTTCTAACAGGGCCACATGGCTACACCTTC. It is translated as CASSQLLTGPHGYTF.

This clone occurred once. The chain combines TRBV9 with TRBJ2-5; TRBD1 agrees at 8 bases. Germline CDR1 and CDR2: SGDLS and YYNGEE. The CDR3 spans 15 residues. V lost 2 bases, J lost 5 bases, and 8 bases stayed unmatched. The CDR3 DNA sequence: TGTGCCAGCAGCGTTTCAGGGGGCCGGTTGGAGACCCAGTACTTC. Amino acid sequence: CASSVSGGRLETQYF.

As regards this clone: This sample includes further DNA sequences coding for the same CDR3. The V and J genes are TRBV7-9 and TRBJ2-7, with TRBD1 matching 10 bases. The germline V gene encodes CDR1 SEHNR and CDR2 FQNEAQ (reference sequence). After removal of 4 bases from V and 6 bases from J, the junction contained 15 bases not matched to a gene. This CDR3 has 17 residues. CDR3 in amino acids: CASSSPDPGQGILEQYF. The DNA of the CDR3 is TGTGCCAGCAGCTCACCGGATCCGGGACAGGGGATTCTCGAGCAGTACTTC.

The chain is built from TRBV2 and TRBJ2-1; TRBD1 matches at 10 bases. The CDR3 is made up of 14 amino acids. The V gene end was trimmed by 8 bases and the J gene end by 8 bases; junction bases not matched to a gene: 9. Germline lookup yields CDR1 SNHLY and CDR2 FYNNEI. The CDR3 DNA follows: TGTGCCAGCTCTTTGGGGACAGGGGTCCATGAGCAGTTCTTC. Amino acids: CASSLGTGVHEQFF.